Below are 15 T cell receptor beta chains sequenced from a single sample in a study of blood T cells in healthy people across ages (dated by TCRdb to about 2015). Libraries came from 5' RACE. TCRdb lists the instrument as Illumina HiSeq 2500. A second PCR of about 6 to 11 cycles was performed with a sample-barcoded 5' primer and a J-beta primer mix. Starting from the raw public reads, TCRdb applied fastp trimming at Q25, assembled clones with MiXCR and retained in-frame beta chains. Identical CDR3 proteins give one entry, which carries the most common genes and DNA. Present in this sample are about 1.1 million distinct CDR3 sequences, roughly two fifths of which were seen just once. Together, the top ten hold less than 15% of the sample. Input material: blood. These receptor sequences come from a man aged 18 to 29 in good health.

The sample holds many counts of this clonotype. This chain links TRBV12-3 or TRBV12-4 with TRBJ1-2; D is unresolved. This CDR3 has 13 residues. V lost 3 bases to trimming and J lost 4 bases, with 9 bases between them. CDR3 coding DNA: TGTGCCAGCAGTTTCGGGGATACCTATGGCTACACCTTC. Encoded protein: CASSFGDTYGYTF.

The chain employs TRBV7-9 and TRBJ1-1, with D possibly TRBD1 on 6 matching bases. CDR3 length: 15 residues. Germline loops: CDR1 SEHNR, CDR2 FQNEAQ (reference sequence). Trimming removed 5 bases at V and 4 bases at J, with 17 bases between. CDR3 residues: CASSNRTVMTTEAFF. CDR3 sequence (DNA): TGTGCCAGCAGCAACCGGACAGTCATGACCACTGAAGCTTTCTTT.

Only a few counts were recorded for this clonotype. The chain recombines TRBV12-3 or TRBV12-4 with TRBJ2-7; TRBD2 agrees at 10 bases. V shed 4 bases, J shed 3 bases, and the junction held 3 bases outside the gene matches. CDR3 length equals 14 residues. The CDR3 here is CASSSSGGDYEQYF. In DNA form, the CDR3 reads TGTGCCAGCAGTTCTAGCGGGGGAGACTACGAGCAGTACTTC.

This clonotype was recorded a few times. The chain employs TRBV7-2 and TRBJ2-7; no reliable D call. The CDR3 totals 14 residues. Per the germline V gene, CDR1 is SGHTA and CDR2 is FQGNSA. The ends were cut back, 3 bases at V and 2 bases at J, with 11 bases in the middle. This CDR3 reads CASSLPTDTYEQYF. DNA for the CDR3: TGTGCCAGCAGCTTGCCGACGGATACCTACGAGCAGTACTTC. Full variable domain (missing parts from reference TRBV7-2 and TRBJ2-7): GAGVSQSPSNKVTEKGKDVELRCDPISGHTALYWYRQSLGQGLEFLIYFQGNSAPDKSGLPSDRFSAERTGGSVSTLTIQRTQQEDSAVYLCASSLPTDTYEQYFGPGTRLTVT.

The chain couples TRBV20-1 to TRBJ1-6; D not resolved. The CDR3 is 15 residues long. CDR1 and CDR2 (germline): DFQATT, SNEGSKA (reference sequence). V was clipped by 3 bases and J by 5 bases, with 14 bases between them. CDR3 protein: CSARDPGPNNSPLHF. The CDR3 DNA sequence: TGCAGTGCTAGGGACCCGGGTCCCAATAATTCACCCCTCCACTTT.

This clonotype appeared a few times. The chain uses TRBV30 and TRBJ1-5, with TRBD1 as a possible D gene (6 bases). Germline V gene sequence: CDR1 GTSNPN, CDR2 SVGIG (reference sequence). The V and J ends lost 0 bases and 4 bases respectively, with 7 bases between them. The CDR3 extends over 13 amino acids. The CDR3 loop is CAWSVGGNQPQHF. CDR3 nucleotides: TGTGCCTGGAGTGTAGGGGGGAATCAGCCCCAGCATTTT. The full variable domain, completed using reference TRBV30 and TRBJ1-5, is SQTIHQWPATLVQPVGSPLSLECTVEGTSNPNLYWYRQAAGRGLQLLFYSVGIGQISSEVPQNLSASRPQDRQFILSSKKLLLSDSGFYLCAWSVGGNQPQHFGDGTRLSIL.

The CDR3 nucleotides are TGCGCCAGCGGGGCGAGGGACAGCGATCAGCCCCAGCATTTT. It translates to CASGARDSDQPQHF. The chain uses TRBV4-1 and TRBJ1-5; 7 nucleotides agree with TRBD1. This CDR3 spans 14 amino acids. After removal of 8 bases from V and 5 bases from J, the junction contained 9 bases not matched to a gene. Per the germline V gene, CDR1 is MGHRA and CDR2 is YSYEKL.

The gene calls are TRBV29-1 and TRBJ2-1, with D perhaps TRBD1 (5 bases). V lost 4 bases to trimming and J lost 10 bases, with 11 bases between them. Germline values: CDR1 SQVTM, CDR2 ANQGSEA. The CDR3 runs to 11 residues. The CDR3 reads CSVATGGEQFF. The CDR3 DNA follows: TGCAGCGTTGCCACAGGTGGCGAGCAGTTCTTC.

This clonotype has more than one count but fewer than ten. This chain uses TRBV5-4 with TRBJ1-5, with 8 bases aligning to TRBD1. J gave up 3 bases and V 4 bases, and 3 bases lay outside the gene matches. The CDR3 is 14 residues long. In germline, CDR1 is SGHNT, CDR2 YYREEE (reference sequence). The CDR3 sequence is CASSQQGVNQPQHF. CDR3 DNA: TGTGCCAGCAGCCAACAGGGGGTCAATCAGCCCCAGCATTTT.

The chain joins TRBV6-2 or TRBV6-3 to TRBJ2-1, with D possibly being TRBD2 (6 bases). Trimming stripped 0 bases from V and 3 bases from J, with 15 bases between. The CDR3 totals 17 residues. Germline CDR1 is MNHEY and CDR2 is SVGEGT. The CDR3 here is CASSYSTAGPGYNEQFF. The DNA of the CDR3 is TGTGCCAGCAGTTACTCGACGGCGGGGCCGGGCTACAATGAGCAGTTCTTC.

This chain connects TRBV9 to TRBJ1-5, with D possibly matching TRBD1 (5 bases). The V gene's germline CDR1 is SGDLS and CDR2 YYNGEE. V was trimmed by 5 bases and J by 2 bases, leaving 14 bases between them. The CDR3 covers 15 residues. DNA of the CDR3: TGTGCCAGCAGTCGTGACGGGGGGGGCAATCAGCCCCAGCATTTT. Amino acids: CASSRDGGGNQPQHF.

This clonotype came up a few times. One end of the junction does not line up with germline, which may come from a read error. The chain has TRBV7-8 and TRBJ2-3, with unresolved D. Germline V gene data show CDR1 as SGHVS and CDR2 as FQNEAQ. The CDR3 loop spans 16 amino acids. The CDR3 sequence: CACSLDNAPVTDTQYF. CDR3 sequence (DNA): TGTGCCTGCAGCTTAGACAACGCCCCCGTCACAGATACGCAGTATTTT.

J is TRBJ2-3 and V is TRBV27, with 9 bases aligning to TRBD2. CDR3 size: 18 residues. CDR1 and CDR2 from the germline V gene are MNHEY and SMNVEV (reference sequence). V was pared by 2 bases and J by 1 base, with 10 bases of the junction left unmatched. CDR3 amino acids: CASSLRPPSGERTDTQYF. The CDR3 bases are TGTGCCAGCAGTTTACGTCCCCCTAGCGGGGAGCGCACAGATACGCAGTATTTT.

V and J are TRBV6-2 or TRBV6-3 and TRBJ1-1; D might be TRBD1 (6 bases). V was clipped by 7 bases and J by 1 base, with 22 bases between them. CDR1 is MNHEY and CDR2 is SVGEGT in the germline V gene. There are 17 residues in the CDR3. For the CDR3, the DNA is TGTGCCAGCAAGGGGACCCCCCCGACAGGACAGAACACTGAAGCTTTCTTT. Protein product: CASKGTPPTGQNTEAFF.

This sequence joins TRBV5-6 and TRBJ2-5; either TRBD1 or TRBD2 may supply D (5 bases each). This CDR3 is built from 16 residues. Trimming removed 3 bases at V and 0 bases at J, with 15 bases between. Per germline, CDR1 SGHDT and CDR2 YYEEEE. The CDR3 here is CASSSLIPGHQETQYF. The DNA of the CDR3 is TGTGCCAGCAGCTCTCTCATTCCGGGACACCAAGAGACCCAGTACTTC.